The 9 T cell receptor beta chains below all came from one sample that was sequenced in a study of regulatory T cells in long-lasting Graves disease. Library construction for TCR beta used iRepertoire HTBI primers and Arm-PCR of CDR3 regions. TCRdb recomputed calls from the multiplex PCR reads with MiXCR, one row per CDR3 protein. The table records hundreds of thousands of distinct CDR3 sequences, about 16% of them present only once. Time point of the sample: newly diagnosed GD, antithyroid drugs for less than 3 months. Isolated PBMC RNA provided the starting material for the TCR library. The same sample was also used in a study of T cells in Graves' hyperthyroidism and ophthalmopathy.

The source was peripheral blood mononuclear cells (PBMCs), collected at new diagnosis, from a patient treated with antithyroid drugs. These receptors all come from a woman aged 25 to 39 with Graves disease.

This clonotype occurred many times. For the CDR3, the DNA is TGTGCCAGCAGTTACTCGAGAAGCGGTGCCTACGAGCAGTACTTC. Encoded protein: CASSYSRSGAYEQYF. The gene calls are TRBV6-2 or TRBV6-3 and TRBJ2-7; maybe TRBD2 (5 bases). Trimming cost V 0 bases and J 2 bases, with 11 bases left between them. CDR1 and CDR2 (germline): MNHEY, SVGEGT. This CDR3 spans 15 amino acids.

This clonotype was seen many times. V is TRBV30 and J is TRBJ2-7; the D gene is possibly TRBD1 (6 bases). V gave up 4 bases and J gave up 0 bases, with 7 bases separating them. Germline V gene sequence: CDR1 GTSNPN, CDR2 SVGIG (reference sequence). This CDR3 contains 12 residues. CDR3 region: CAWNRDSYEQYF. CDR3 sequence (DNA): TGTGCCTGGAACAGGGACTCCTACGAGCAGTACTTC.

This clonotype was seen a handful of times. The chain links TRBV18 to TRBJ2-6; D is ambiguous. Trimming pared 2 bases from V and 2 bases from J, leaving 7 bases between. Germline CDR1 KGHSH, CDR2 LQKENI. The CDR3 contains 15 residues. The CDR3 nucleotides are TGTGCCAGCTCACCAGAAATGGCTGGGGCCAACGTCCTGACTTTC. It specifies CASSPEMAGANVLTF.

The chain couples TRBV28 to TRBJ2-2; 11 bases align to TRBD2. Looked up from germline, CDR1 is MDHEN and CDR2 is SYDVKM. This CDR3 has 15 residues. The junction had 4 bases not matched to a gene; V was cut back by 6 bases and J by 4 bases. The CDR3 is CASSRGLAATGELFF. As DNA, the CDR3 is TGTGCCAGCAGCCGGGGACTAGCGGCCACCGGGGAGCTGTTTTTT.

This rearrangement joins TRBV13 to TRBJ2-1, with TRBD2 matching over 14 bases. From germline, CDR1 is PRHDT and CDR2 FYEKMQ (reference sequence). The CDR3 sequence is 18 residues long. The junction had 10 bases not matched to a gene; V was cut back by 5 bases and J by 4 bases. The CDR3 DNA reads TGTGCCAGCAGCCGGGGGACTAGCGGGAGTGGGATATACAATGAGCAGTTCTTC. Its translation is CASSRGTSGSGIYNEQFF.

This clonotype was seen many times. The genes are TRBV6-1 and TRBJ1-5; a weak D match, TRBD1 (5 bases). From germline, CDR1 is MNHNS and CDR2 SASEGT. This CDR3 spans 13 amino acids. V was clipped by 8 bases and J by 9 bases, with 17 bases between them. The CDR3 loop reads CASGSSGMGPQHF. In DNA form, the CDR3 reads TGTGCCAGCGGGAGTTCAGGGATGGGGCCCCAGCATTTT.

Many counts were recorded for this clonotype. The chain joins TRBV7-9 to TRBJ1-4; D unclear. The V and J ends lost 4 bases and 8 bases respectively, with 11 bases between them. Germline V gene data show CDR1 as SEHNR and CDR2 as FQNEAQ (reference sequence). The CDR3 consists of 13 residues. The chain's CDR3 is CASSYSTVEKLFF. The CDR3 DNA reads TGTGCCAGCAGCTACAGTACCGTGGAAAAACTGTTTTTT.

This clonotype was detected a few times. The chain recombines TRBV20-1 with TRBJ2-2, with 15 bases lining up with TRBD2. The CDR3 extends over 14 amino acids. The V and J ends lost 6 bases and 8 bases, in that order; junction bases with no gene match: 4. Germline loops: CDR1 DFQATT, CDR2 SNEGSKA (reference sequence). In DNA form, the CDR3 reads TGCAGTGCCAGGACTAGCGGGAGGGTTGGGGAGCTGTTTTTT. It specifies CSARTSGRVGELFF.

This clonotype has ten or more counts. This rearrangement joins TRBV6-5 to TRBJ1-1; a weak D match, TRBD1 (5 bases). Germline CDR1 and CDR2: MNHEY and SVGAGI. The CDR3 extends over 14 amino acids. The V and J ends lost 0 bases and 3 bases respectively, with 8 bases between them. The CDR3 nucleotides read TGTGCCAGCAGTTACTCGGGGGTCCACACTGAAGCTTTCTTT. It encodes CASSYSGVHTEAFF.